A selection of T cell receptor beta chains follows, all from one sample in a study of naive and memory T cell subsets. TCRdb ran MiXCR on the UMI-ligation and nested PCR reads and lists one entry per CDR3 protein. The table has some 150,000 distinct CDR3 sequences, about 15% seen once. The sequenced sample consisted of naive CD4+ T cells from blood. All receptors come from a human donor in good health. The CDR3 runs from the conserved cysteine through the conserved F or W. Fields, in order: V gene, D gene, clone size, J gene, CDR3 DNA, CDR3 protein. The D gene is left open where the match is weak. Only part of the rows carry a size: once, few, many, or a class if the clone is expanded.

TRBV20-1	-	few	TRBJ1-3	TGCAGTGCTAGACTAGCGGCCGGAAACACCATATATTTT	CSARLAAGNTIYF
TRBV21-1	-	few	TRBJ2-3	TGTGCCATATGGGAGAGGGATACGCAGTATTTT	CAIWERDTQYF
TRBV5-1	TRBD1	few	TRBJ2-7	TGCGCCAGCAGCTTGGAGGGGACAGGGGGCTACGAGCAGTACTTC	CASSLEGTGGYEQYF
TRBV10-3	-	-	TRBJ1-1	TGTGCCATCAGTGAGGGGGGGGGCACATATACCTTT	CAISEGGGTYTF
TRBV20-1	TRBD2	-	TRBJ2-1	TGCAGTGCTAGACCAAGACTCGTAGCGGGGGTCTACAATGAGCAGTTCTTC	CSARPRLVAGVYNEQFF
TRBV4-3	-	few	TRBJ2-1	TGCGCCAGCAGCCAAGGAGAAACGGCGGGGCTGGCCGATGAGCAGTTCTTC	CASSQGETAGLADEQFF
TRBV20-1	TRBD2	few	TRBJ2-7	TGCAGTGCCCCACTAGCGGGAGTGCGCGAGCAGTACTTC	CSAPLAGVREQYF
TRBV28	-	-	TRBJ2-7	TGTGCCAGCAGTTTACCGAGTCTACTCTCCGGTTCCTACGAGCAGTACTTC	CASSLPSLLSGSYEQYF
TRBV7-2	-	many	TRBJ2-5	TGTGCCAGCAGCTCGTTTGCCGTCGAGACCCAGTACTTC	CASSSFAVETQYF
TRBV9	TRBD2	-	TRBJ2-7	TGTGCCAGCAGCGTAGGAATCCTAGCGGGACCCGAGCAGTACTTC	CASSVGILAGPEQYF
TRBV4-3	-	many	TRBJ2-7	TGCGCCAGCAGCCAAGTTTACAACTCCTACGAGCAGTACTTC	CASSQVYNSYEQYF
TRBV10-3	TRBD1	-	TRBJ2-2	TGTGCCATCAGTTTCACAGGGACAGGGCGGAGCGGGGAGCTGTTTTTT	CAISFTGTGRSGELFF
TRBV29-1	TRBD1	few	TRBJ2-3	TGCAGCGTTGAACCGGGACAGGGGGCCAAAGGCACAGATACGCAGTATTTT	CSVEPGQGAKGTDTQYF
TRBV9	-	few	TRBJ2-1	TGTGCCAGCAGCGATAGCGTTTCCTACAATGAGCAGTTCTTC	CASSDSVSYNEQFF
TRBV10-3	-	-	TRBJ2-7	TGTGCCATCAGTGAATCGTTTCCGCCCTACGAGCAGTACTTC	CAISESFPPYEQYF
TRBV27	-	many	TRBJ2-2	TGTGCCAGCAGTTTGGGCAGGGCTGCCGGGGAGCTGTTTTTT	CASSLGRAAGELFF
TRBV5-6	-	few	TRBJ1-2	TGTGCCAGCAGCTTGGGGACGGGCAGTAGAGGCTATGGCTACACCTTC	CASSLGTGSRGYGYTF
TRBV6-5	-	-	TRBJ1-4	TGTGCCAGCAGTTACACCCCGACAGTCACTAATGAAAAACTGTTTTTT	CASSYTPTVTNEKLFF
TRBV7-9	-	-	TRBJ2-5	TGTGCCAGCAGCTTAATGGAAGTGATCGAGACCCAGTACTTC	CASSLMEVIETQYF
TRBV4-1	TRBD1	few	TRBJ2-5	TGCGCCAGCAGCCAAGAAACAGGGGGCCAAGAGACCCAGTACTTC	CASSQETGGQETQYF
TRBV5-1	TRBD2	-	TRBJ2-3	TGCGCCAGCAGCTTGGCTAGCGGAGGCCTTAGCACAGATACGCAGTATTTT	CASSLASGGLSTDTQYF
TRBV11-3	TRBD2	-	TRBJ2-2	TGTGCCAGCAGCTTAGGAGGGACTAGCGGGAGTACCGGGGAGCTGTTTTTT	CASSLGGTSGSTGELFF
TRBV10-3	TRBD1	few	TRBJ1-1	TGTGCCACCCTTGACCGGGACAGACTTTTCACTGAAGCTTTCTTT	CATLDRDRLFTEAFF
TRBV29-1	-	-	TRBJ1-1	TGCAGCGTTGAAACGAGACAGTCCATGAACACTGAAGCTTTCTTT	CSVETRQSMNTEAFF
TRBV2	-	few	TRBJ2-2	TGTGCCAGCAGCAAGGGGGAGCTGTTTTTT	CASSKGELFF
TRBV29-1	-	-	TRBJ2-5	TGCAGCATCGGTCTGCGCAGCAAAGAGACCCAGTACTTC	CSIGLRSKETQYF
TRBV6-6	-	-	TRBJ2-7	TGTGCCAGCAGTTACTCGACGCCACCGGACTCCTACGAGCAGTACTTC	CASSYSTPPDSYEQYF
TRBV20-1	TRBD2	-	TRBJ2-1	TGCAGTGCTCAAAAAACGGGCGCGACGGGAGGACGGGGCGGTGAGCAGTTCTTC	CSAQKTGATGGRGGEQFF
TRBV5-1	TRBD2	few	TRBJ2-3	TGCGCCAGCGCGACGGGGGGGCGTAGCACAGATACGCAGTATTTT	CASATGGRSTDTQYF
TRBV7-2	-	-	TRBJ2-6	TGTGCCAGCAGCTCCAGCCCCGGGGCCAACGTCCTGACTTTC	CASSSSPGANVLTF
TRBV15	TRBD1	-	TRBJ2-7	TGTGCCACCAGCAGAGACCCGGGACAGGGTCTACGCGAGCAGTACTTC	CATSRDPGQGLREQYF
TRBV28	-	-	TRBJ1-1	TGTGCCAGCAGTCCTCTTGGGGCAGGGGCTAGGGGAAACACTGAAGCTTTCTTT	CASSPLGAGARGNTEAFF
TRBV12-3/TRBV12-4	-	-	TRBJ2-5	TGTGCCAGCAGTCGAAGCCTCGATGGGACGTCACAAGAGACCCAGTACTTC	CASSRSLDGTSQETQYF
TRBV7-2	-	few	TRBJ2-7	TGTGCCAGCAGCTTACAGTACGGGGGCTACGAGCAGTACTTC	CASSLQYGGYEQYF
TRBV20-1	TRBD1	few	TRBJ1-5	TGCAGTGCCCACAGGGGGCCCAGCAATCAGCCCCAGCATTTT	CSAHRGPSNQPQHF
TRBV10-3	-	few	TRBJ2-5	TGTGCCATCAGTGCGGGGGGCGGACAAGAGACCCAGTACTTC	CAISAGGGQETQYF
TRBV4-1	-	few	TRBJ2-5	TGCGCCAGCAGCCGGATCGGGACGGAGACCCAGTACTTC	CASSRIGTETQYF
TRBV24-1	-	-	TRBJ2-5	TGTGCCACCAGCCCCGGACGACTGAGTACCCAAGAGACCCAGTACTTC	CATSPGRLSTQETQYF
TRBV6-5	TRBD2	-	TRBJ2-7	TGTGCCAGCACTGGCGGGAGGGGGTACGAGCAGTACTTC	CASTGGRGYEQYF
TRBV12-3/TRBV12-4	-	few	TRBJ2-2	TGTGCCAGCACCCTTATGGGGACCGGGGAGCTGTTTTTT	CASTLMGTGELFF
TRBV18	TRBD1	-	TRBJ2-7	TGTGCCAGCTCGGCCGGGACAGGGGGCTACGAGCAGTACTTC	CASSAGTGGYEQYF
TRBV4-1	-	-	TRBJ2-4	TGCGCCAGCAGCCCCCTGTTGGACGCCATTCAGTACTTC	CASSPLLDAIQYF
TRBV19	-	-	TRBJ2-2	TGTGCCAGTAGTCAACGCCGGGACTCCTTGAACACCGGGGAGCTGTTTTTT	CASSQRRDSLNTGELFF
TRBV4-1	-	-	TRBJ2-2	TGCGCCAGCAGCCAATTGGACCCCCGAGATGGGGAGCTGTTTTTT	CASSQLDPRDGELFF
TRBV7-2	-	-	TRBJ2-7	TGTGCCAGCAGCTTAGAGTCCTTGGCAGCCTCCTTCGGGGGTGGCGAGCAGTACTTC	CASSLESLAASFGGGEQYF
TRBV12-3/TRBV12-4	TRBD1	once	TRBJ1-6	TGTGCCAGCAGCCGGCGGGACAGGGTTTCACCCCTCCACTTT	CASSRRDRVSPLHF
TRBV12-3/TRBV12-4	TRBD2	-	TRBJ2-7	TGTGCCAGCAGTTTTAGCGGGCTAGCGGCCCCCCCCCACGAGCAGTACTTC	CASSFSGLAAPPHEQYF
TRBV5-6	-	few	TRBJ1-3	TGTGCCAGCAGCTTGGTCTACTCTGGAAACACCATATATTTT	CASSLVYSGNTIYF
TRBV9	-	-	TRBJ2-1	TGTGCCAGCAGCGTAGAAGGTCTTTCCGATGAGCAGTTCTTC	CASSVEGLSDEQFF
TRBV20-1	-	few	TRBJ2-1	TGCAGTGCCACTAGACTAGCAGGGACATCCAACTACAATGAGCAGTTCTTC	CSATRLAGTSNYNEQFF